Here is one T cell receptor (beta chain) with its context. Its antigen is not known. The length of the CDR3 is 16 residues. V shed 4 bases and J 3 bases; nucleotides not matched to a gene: 4. Germline values: CDR1 LGHNT, CDR2 FRNRAP. This entry is derived from a study of cytomegalovirus exposure and HLA in healthy donors. Study results and limitations: Highest at DRB1 and lowest at HLA-C, TCR association rates differed among HLA loci in a later analysis. Among TCR beta chains, those listed as cytomegalovirus-associated numbered over 150. Several of the most significant clusters appeared, in a later analysis, to be linked to common viral pathogens.

The PCR used 60 Vbeta and 13 Jbeta primers. The assay was immunoSEQ multiplex PCR, and TCRdb's table has in-frame clones only and misses some. The sample carries around 180,000 clones, around 81% recorded once. Donors showed nominal health when sampled, although they likely had unrecorded immune exposures. The sample comprised PBMCs. This chain joins TRBV12-5 and TRBJ2-1; TRBD1 matches 12 bases. The source of this sequence is a woman under 30 in good health and CMV-seropositive. The CDR3: CASGSGQGADYNEQFF. DNA of the CDR3: TGTGCTAGTGGTTCGGGACAGGGGGCAGACTACAATGAGCAGTTCTTC.